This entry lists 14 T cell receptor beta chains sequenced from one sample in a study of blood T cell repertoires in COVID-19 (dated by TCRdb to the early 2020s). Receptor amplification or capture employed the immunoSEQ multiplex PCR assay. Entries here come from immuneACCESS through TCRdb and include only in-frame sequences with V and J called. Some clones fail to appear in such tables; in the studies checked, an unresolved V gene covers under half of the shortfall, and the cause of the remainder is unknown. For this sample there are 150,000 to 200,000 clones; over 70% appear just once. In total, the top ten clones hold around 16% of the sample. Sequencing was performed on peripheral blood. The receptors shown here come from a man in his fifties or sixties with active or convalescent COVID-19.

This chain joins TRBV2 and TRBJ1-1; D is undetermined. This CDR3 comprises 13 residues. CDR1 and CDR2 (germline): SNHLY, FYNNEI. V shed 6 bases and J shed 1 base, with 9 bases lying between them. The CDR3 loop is CASRVQSNTEAFF. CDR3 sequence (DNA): TGTGCCAGCAGGGTGCAGTCGAACACTGAAGCTTTCTTT.

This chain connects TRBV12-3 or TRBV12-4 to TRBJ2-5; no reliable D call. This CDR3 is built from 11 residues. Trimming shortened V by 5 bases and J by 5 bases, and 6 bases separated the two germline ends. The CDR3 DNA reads TGTGCCAGCAGTATCCTGGAGACCCAGTACTTC. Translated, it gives CASSILETQYF.

This CDR3 reads CASSYSGQGLQETQYF. The CDR3 DNA reads TGTGCCAGCAGTTACTCGGGACAGGGTCTCCAAGAGACCCAGTACTTC. This chain connects TRBV6-5 to TRBJ2-5, with 9 nucleotides matching TRBD1. With 0 bases clipped from V and 1 base from J, the junction kept 3 bases outside the gene matches. CDR1 is MNHEY, CDR2 SVGAGI, per germline. The CDR3 is made up of 16 amino acids.

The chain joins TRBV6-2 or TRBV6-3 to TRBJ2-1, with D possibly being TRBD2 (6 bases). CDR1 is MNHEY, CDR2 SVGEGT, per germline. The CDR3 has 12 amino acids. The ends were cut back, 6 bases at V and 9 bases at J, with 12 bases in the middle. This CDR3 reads CASSRGGSEQFF. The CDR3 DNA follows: TGTGCCAGCAGCCGTGGGGGGTCTGAGCAGTTCTTC.

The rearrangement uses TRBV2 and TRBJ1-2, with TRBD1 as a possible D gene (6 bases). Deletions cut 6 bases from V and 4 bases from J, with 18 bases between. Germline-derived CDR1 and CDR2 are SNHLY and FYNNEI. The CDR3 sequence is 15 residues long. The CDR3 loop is CASRGAGTLLYGYTF. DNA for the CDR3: TGTGCCAGCAGGGGGGCAGGAACTCTGCTCTATGGCTACACCTTC.

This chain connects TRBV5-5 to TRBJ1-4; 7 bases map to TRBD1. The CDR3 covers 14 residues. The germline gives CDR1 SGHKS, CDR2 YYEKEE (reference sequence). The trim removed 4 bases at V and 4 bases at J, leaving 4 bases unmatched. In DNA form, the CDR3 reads TGTGCCAGCAGCAAGACAGGGAATAATGAAAAACTGTTTTTT. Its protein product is CASSKTGNNEKLFF.

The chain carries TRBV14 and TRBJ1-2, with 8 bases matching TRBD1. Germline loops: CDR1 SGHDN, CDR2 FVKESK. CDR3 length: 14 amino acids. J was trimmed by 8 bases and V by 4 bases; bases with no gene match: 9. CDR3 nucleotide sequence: TGTGCCAGCAGCCTAAAGACAGGGGTAGGAGGCTACACCTTC. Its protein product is CASSLKTGVGGYTF.

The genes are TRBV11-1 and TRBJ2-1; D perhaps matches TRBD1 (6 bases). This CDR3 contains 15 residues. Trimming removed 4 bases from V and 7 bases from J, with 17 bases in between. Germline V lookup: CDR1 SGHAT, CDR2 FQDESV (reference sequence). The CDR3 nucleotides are TGTGCCAGCAGCTCGACCGGGACACTGTATAATGAGCAGTTCTTC. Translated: CASSSTGTLYNEQFF.

CDR3 in amino acids: CASTGGYEQYF. CDR3 in DNA: TGTGCCAGTACAGGGGGCTACGAGCAGTACTTC. The rearrangement uses TRBV19 and TRBJ2-7, with 7 bases matching TRBD1. Per germline, CDR1 LNHDA and CDR2 SQIVND (reference sequence). This CDR3 comprises 11 residues. The trim removed 7 bases at V and 3 bases at J, leaving 0 bases unmatched.

The CDR3 sequence is CASSLSGGGRYNEQFF. In DNA form, the CDR3 reads TGTGCCAGCAGCTTATCGGGCGGGGGACGCTACAATGAGCAGTTCTTC. J is TRBJ2-1 and V is TRBV7-9; 7 bases align to TRBD2. The V gene end was trimmed by 2 bases and the J gene end by 3 bases; junction bases not matched to a gene: 7. CDR3 length: 16 residues. Germline CDR1 is SEHNR and CDR2 is FQNEAQ (reference sequence).

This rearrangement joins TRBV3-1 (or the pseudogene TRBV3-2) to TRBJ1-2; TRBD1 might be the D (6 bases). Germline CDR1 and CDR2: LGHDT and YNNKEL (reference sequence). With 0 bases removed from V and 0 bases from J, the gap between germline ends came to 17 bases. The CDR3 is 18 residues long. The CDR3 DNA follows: TGTGCCAGCAGCCAAGATAAGAGACAGGTCCCTACTAACTATGGCTACACCTTC. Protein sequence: CASSQDKRQVPTNYGYTF.

CDR3 coding DNA: TGTGCCAGCAGCTTGACAGGGGTGGGTCAGCCCCAGCATTTT. As protein: CASSLTGVGQPQHF. This chain joins TRBV7-9 and TRBJ1-5, with 8 positions matching TRBD1. This CDR3 has 14 amino acids. Germline V gene sequence: CDR1 SEHNR, CDR2 FQNEAQ (reference sequence). J gave up 6 bases and V 3 bases, and 4 bases lay outside the gene matches.

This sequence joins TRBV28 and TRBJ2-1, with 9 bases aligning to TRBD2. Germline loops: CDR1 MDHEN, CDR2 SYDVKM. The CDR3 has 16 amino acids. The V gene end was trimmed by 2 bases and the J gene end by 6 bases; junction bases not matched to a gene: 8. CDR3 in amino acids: CASSLQGSGSPNEQFF. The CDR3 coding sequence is TGTGCCAGCAGTTTACAGGGTAGCGGGAGCCCCAATGAGCAGTTCTTC.

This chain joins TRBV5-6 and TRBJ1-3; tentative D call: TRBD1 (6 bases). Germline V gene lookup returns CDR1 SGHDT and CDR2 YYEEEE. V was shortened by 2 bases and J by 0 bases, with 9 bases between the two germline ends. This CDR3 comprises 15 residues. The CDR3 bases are TGTGCCAGCAGCTTACGGGGGGCCTCTGGAAACACCATATATTTT. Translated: CASSLRGASGNTIYF.